This T cell receptor beta chain was sequenced for a study of blood T cell repertoires in COVID-19. Overall study: COVID-19 samples, acute and convalescent, were from the United States, Italy and Spain.

The CDR3 extends over 11 amino acids. Looked up from germline, CDR1 is SNHLY and CDR2 is FYNNEI. Trimming stripped 5 bases from V and 4 bases from J, with 5 bases between. In the original workflow: For nucleated cells, counts were estimated from reference gene primer amplification. Assay: immunoSEQ multiplex PCR; the TCRdb copy retains only in-frame clones and omits some. D and trimming were read from the DNA, whereas the V and J calls and clone size are those reported in that table. The data hold about 87,000 clones, with roughly 76% observed a single time. The V and J genes are TRBV2 and TRBJ2-5; D uncertain. This TCR came from a woman aged 45 to 65 with acute or convalescent COVID-19. The sample was peripheral blood. This CDR3 reads CASSLGETQYF. CDR3 nucleotides: TGTGCCAGCAGTCTAGGAGAGACCCAGTACTTC.